The 32 T cell receptor beta chains given below trace back to one sample, sequenced in a study of CD8+CD57+ T cells in acquired aplastic anemia. Both TCR beta VDJ combination and CDR3 sequence profiling were carried out. Genomic DNA was the template for this profiling. Each CDR3 protein gets one entry after TCRdb re-called the reads with MiXCR. The repertoire holds fewer than 200,000 distinct CDR3 sequences, with 63% as singletons. Specimen: sorted CD4+, CD8+, or CD8+CD57+ T cells (not recorded which) from PBMCs. The origin of the receptors is a human donor in good health.

This rearrangement joins TRBV7-4 to TRBJ1-2, with 7 bases identical to TRBD1. The germline V gene has CDR1 SGHVT and CDR2 SQSDAQ. Trimming at V came to 5 bases and at J to 9 bases, leaving 15 bases not matched to a gene. This CDR3 is built from 15 residues. CDR3 DNA sequence: TGTGCCAGCAGCCCCGACGCGAGACAGGGTGGGAGCTACACCTTC. Translated: CASSPDARQGGSYTF.

The chain joins TRBV7-9 to TRBJ2-2, with 7 bases that match TRBD1. Germline V gives CDR1 SEHNR, CDR2 FQNEAQ (reference sequence). J lost 3 bases, V lost 5 bases, and 3 bases had no gene match. This CDR3 comprises 14 residues. The CDR3 coding sequence is TGTGCCAGCAGCACCGGGACAGACACCGGGGAGCTGTTTTTT. Its protein product is CASSTGTDTGELFF.

Points on this clonotype: At one end the junction does not follow the germline gene, possibly because of a read error. The chain has TRBV7-2 and TRBJ2-7, with 8 positions matching TRBD2. The CDR3 contains 16 residues. Germline lookup yields CDR1 SGHTA and CDR2 FQGNSA. In DNA, the CDR3 is TGCGCCAGCAGCCAATCAAGGGCGGGAGGTACCTACGAGCAGTACTTC. It encodes CASSQSRAGGTYEQYF.

The gene calls are TRBV20-1 and TRBJ2-1; 14 bases align to TRBD2. J was trimmed by 2 bases and V by 5 bases; bases with no gene match: 20. The CDR3 is 21 residues long. Germline loops: CDR1 DFQATT, CDR2 SNEGSKA (reference sequence). CDR3: CSALAYKTSGGARVPYNEQFF. The CDR3 DNA is TGCAGTGCTCTGGCATACAAGACTAGCGGGGGGGCGAGAGTCCCCTACAATGAGCAGTTCTTC.

The V and J genes are TRBV6-4 and TRBJ1-5, with D unresolved. V gave up 7 bases and J gave up 6 bases, with 22 bases separating them. The CDR3 has 16 residues. Germline loops: CDR1 MRHNA, CDR2 SNTAGT. Written as DNA, the CDR3 is TGTGCCAGCACCGAAAGTTGGCCACCCTTGGGTCAGCCCCAGCATTTT. This sequence encodes CASTESWPPLGQPQHF.

This clonotype was detected only a few times. This chain connects TRBV20-1 to TRBJ1-3; no reliable D call. The germline V gene encodes CDR1 DFQATT and CDR2 SNEGSKA (reference sequence). Trimming took off 3 bases at V and 0 bases at J, with 9 bases between the two ends. This CDR3 spans 14 amino acids. The CDR3, as DNA: TGCAGTGCTAGGGGCGCATTCTCTGGAAACACCATATATTTT. It specifies CSARGAFSGNTIYF.

The chain couples TRBV12-3 or TRBV12-4 to TRBJ1-1; D uncertain. V was clipped by 6 bases and J by 0 bases, with 11 bases between them. The CDR3 has 14 amino acids. The CDR3 coding sequence is TGTGCCAGCAGCACCGGAGCCCTGAACACTGAAGCTTTCTTT. Translating it yields CASSTGALNTEAFF.

This chain links TRBV15 with TRBJ2-3; either TRBD1 or TRBD2 may supply D (6 bases each). This CDR3 has 18 residues. Trimming removed 3 bases from V and 2 bases from J, with 21 bases in between. Germline CDR1 is LNHNV and CDR2 is YYDKDF (reference sequence). CDR3 residues: CATSSLGRWRGHTDTQYF. As DNA, the CDR3 is TGTGCCACCAGCAGCCTTGGACGATGGCGGGGACACACAGATACGCAGTATTTT.

The rearrangement uses TRBV15 and TRBJ2-3; D unresolved. There are 14 residues in the CDR3. The germline V gene encodes CDR1 LNHNV and CDR2 YYDKDF (reference sequence). V gave up 4 bases and J gave up 0 bases, with 8 bases separating them. CDR3 bases: TGTGCCACCAGCATCGCCGTGAGCACAGATACGCAGTATTTT. It is translated as CATSIAVSTDTQYF. The variable domain in full, with the rest retrieved from reference TRBV15 and TRBJ2-3, is DAMVIQNPRYQVTQFGKPVTLSCSQTLNHNVMYWYQQKSSQAPKLLFHYYDKDFNNEADTPDNFQSRRPNTSFCFLDIRSPGLGDTAMYLCATSIAVSTDTQYFGPGTRLTVL.

The V call is TRBV19, the J call TRBJ1-4; no definite D call. The V gene's germline CDR1 is LNHDA and CDR2 SQIVND (reference sequence). Trimming cost V 11 bases and J 4 bases, with 11 bases left between them. The CDR3 has 12 amino acids. DNA of the CDR3: TGTGCCGTTCGGACGGATAATGAAAAACTGTTTTTT. Translation gives CAVRTDNEKLFF.

Note on this clonotype: The junction shows a germline mismatch at one end, possibly a read error. The chain employs TRBV5-6 and TRBJ2-7; D may be TRBD2 (5 bases). The CDR3 consists of 13 residues. Germline loops: CDR1 SGHDT, CDR2 YYEEEE. In DNA form, the CDR3 reads TGTGCCTGCAGTTTATCAGCGGCCCTCGAGCAGTACTTC. It encodes CACSLSAALEQYF.

The table lists this clonotype with a few counts. The chain links TRBV20-1 to TRBJ2-7, with TRBD2 matching over 11 bases. Germline V lookup: CDR1 DFQATT, CDR2 SNEGSKA (reference sequence). With 6 bases clipped from V and 8 bases from J, the junction kept 9 bases outside the gene matches. CDR3 length equals 13 residues. In DNA form, the CDR3 reads TGCAGTGCAACACTAGCGGGAGTCGGCAAGCAGTACTTC. This translates into CSATLAGVGKQYF.

The table lists this clonotype with a few counts. This chain uses TRBV15 with TRBJ2-1; D may be TRBD1 or TRBD2 (5 bases each). The length of the CDR3 is 11 residues. The germline V gene has CDR1 LNHNV and CDR2 YYDKDF (reference sequence). Trimming took 8 bases from V and 11 from J, leaving 13 bases between them. The CDR3 sequence is CATFPWGQQFF. CDR3 nucleotide sequence: TGTGCCACCTTCCCCTGGGGACAGCAGTTCTTC.

The genes are TRBV15 and TRBJ1-5, with D unresolved. V was trimmed by 3 bases and J by 0 bases, leaving 9 bases between them. The CDR3 totals 15 residues. Germline CDR1 reads LNHNV; CDR2 reads YYDKDF (reference sequence). The CDR3 DNA follows: TGTGCCACCAGCAGTAACTCCTATAGCAATCAGCCCCAGCATTTT. It is translated as CATSSNSYSNQPQHF.

V and J are TRBV7-6 and TRBJ2-5; 11 positions agree with TRBD2. The DNA matches TRBJ2-1 better at its end, which makes the J call doubtful. The CDR3 has 15 residues. Germline V gene sequence: CDR1 SGHVS, CDR2 FNYEAQ. The CDR3 DNA reads as TGTGCCAGCAGCTCACTAGCGGGAGAGGCGGCTGAGCAGTTCTTC. Its protein product is CASSSLAGEAAEQFF.

The V gene is TRBV7-9, the J gene TRBJ2-1, with a possible D match to TRBD1 (6 bases). V was cut by 6 bases and J by 7 bases, with 19 bases left in between. Looked up from germline, CDR1 is SEHNR and CDR2 is FQNEAQ (reference sequence). The CDR3 extends over 15 amino acids. The DNA of the CDR3 is TGTGCCAGCAGTTCAACCCAGGGGACGTTTAATGAGCAGTTCTTC. Its translation is CASSSTQGTFNEQFF.

This clonotype appeared once. In nucleotides, the CDR3 is TGCGCCAGCAGTGAGTCGAAGATAGGGAGCTCCTACAATGAGCAGTTCTTC. Translation: CASSESKIGSSYNEQFF. The gene calls are TRBV10-1 and TRBJ2-1, with a weak D call TRBD2 (5 bases). The CDR3 totals 17 residues. Germline-derived CDR1 and CDR2 are WNHNN and SYGVQD (reference sequence). Trimming cost V 0 bases and J 0 bases, with 12 bases left between them.

This clonotype appeared a few times. This sequence joins TRBV18 and TRBJ2-2, with no clear D. Trimming took 5 bases from V and 5 from J, leaving 18 bases between them. Looked up from germline, CDR1 is KGHSH and CDR2 is LQKENI. There are 16 residues in the CDR3. The CDR3 loop reads CASSAASGVETGELFF. The DNA of the CDR3 is TGTGCCAGCTCAGCGGCCTCAGGCGTCGAGACCGGGGAGCTGTTTTTT.

This chain connects TRBV9 to TRBJ2-7; 10 nucleotides agree with TRBD2. In germline, CDR1 is SGDLS, CDR2 YYNGEE. J was trimmed by 0 bases and V by 3 bases; bases with no gene match: 6. The CDR3 length is 16 residues. CDR3 protein: CASSGGGLAYSYEQYF. The CDR3 DNA reads as TGTGCCAGCAGCGGGGGGGGACTAGCGTACTCCTACGAGCAGTACTTC.

V usage is TRBV2 and J usage is TRBJ1-2, with D possibly TRBD1 on 6 matching bases. The germline gives CDR1 SNHLY, CDR2 FYNNEI. The length of the CDR3 is 13 residues. V gave up 4 bases and J gave up 5 bases, with 11 bases separating them. CDR3 sequence reads: CASSGQDDYGYTF. DNA of the CDR3: TGTGCCAGCAGTGGACAGGATGATTATGGCTACACCTTC.

This clonotype has just a few counts. This chain links TRBV28 with TRBJ1-5; a possible D gene is TRBD1 (6 bases). The CDR3 extends over 15 amino acids. CDR1 and CDR2 (germline): MDHEN, SYDVKM. V lost 6 bases and J 0 bases, leaving 12 bases between the germline ends. In nucleotides, the CDR3 is TGTGCCAGCAGCCAAGGGGGGTATAGCAATCAGCCCCAGCATTTT. Residues: CASSQGGYSNQPQHF.

The J gene is TRBJ2-3, the V gene TRBV2; TRBD1 agrees at 8 bases. This CDR3 has 16 residues. Trimming took 0 bases from V and 0 from J; bases not matched to a gene: 2. Germline V gene lookup returns CDR1 SNHLY and CDR2 FYNNEI. CDR3 nucleotides: TGTGCCAGCAGTGAAGCCTGGACAGGGAGCACAGATACGCAGTATTTT. As protein: CASSEAWTGSTDTQYF. The complete variable domain, with remaining parts taken from reference TRBV2 and TRBJ2-3, reads EPEVTQTPSHQVTQMGQEVILRCVPISNHLYFYWYRQILGQKVEFLVSFYNNEISEKSEIFDDQFSVERPDGSNFTLKIRSTKLEDSAMYFCASSEAWTGSTDTQYFGPGTRLTVL.

This clonotype showed up many times. The genes are TRBV29-1 and TRBJ2-2, with 14 positions matching TRBD2. V lost 7 bases to trimming and J lost 7 bases; unmatched junction nucleotides: 5. Germline V gene sequence: CDR1 SQVTM, CDR2 ANQGSEA. CDR3 length: 14 amino acids. Written as DNA, the CDR3 is TGCAGCGCCGGGACTAGCGGGAGAAACGGGGAGCTGTTTTTT. This encodes CSAGTSGRNGELFF.

The genes are TRBV10-3 and TRBJ2-3; the match to TRBD2 covers 9 bases. V trimming: 0 bases; J trimming: 3 bases; junction bases outside the gene matches: 4. The germline gives CDR1 ENHRY, CDR2 SYGVKD. The CDR3 consists of 16 residues. CDR3 sequence: CAISESITSGTDTQYF. In DNA, the CDR3 is TGTGCCATCAGTGAGTCTATAACTAGCGGGACAGATACGCAGTATTTT.

The chain joins TRBV7-9 to TRBJ1-1; D gene uncertain. V gave up 0 bases and J gave up 4 bases, with 9 bases separating them. The CDR3 contains 14 residues. Germline loops: CDR1 SEHNR, CDR2 FQNEAQ (reference sequence). CDR3 protein: CASSLAKGFTEAFF. CDR3 DNA: TGTGCCAGCAGCTTAGCGAAGGGATTCACTGAAGCTTTCTTT.

This clonotype was recorded many times. Written as DNA, the CDR3 is TGTGCCACCAGCAGGACAGGGGGTTGGACCACCGGGGAGCTGTTTTTT. As protein: CATSRTGGWTTGELFF. The rearrangement joins TRBV15 to TRBJ2-2; TRBD1 aligns across 9 bases. Looked up from germline, CDR1 is LNHNV and CDR2 is YYDKDF (reference sequence). V lost 3 bases to trimming and J lost 4 bases; unmatched junction nucleotides: 6. The CDR3 consists of 16 residues.

The chain carries TRBV6-5 and TRBJ2-1; TRBD2 matches 12 bases. The trim removed 8 bases at V and 4 bases at J, leaving 9 bases unmatched. Germline V lookup: CDR1 MNHEY, CDR2 SVGAGI. The CDR3 consists of 16 residues. CDR3 nucleotide sequence: TGTGCCAGCTCCCCTACCGGGACTAGCGGGTACAATGAGCAGTTCTTC. It encodes CASSPTGTSGYNEQFF.

The chain combines TRBV11-2 with TRBJ2-1, with D maybe TRBD2 (5 bases). CDR1 is SGHAT, CDR2 FQNNGV, per germline. The V end was cut by 1 base, the J end by 5 bases, with 18 bases between. CDR3 length equals 17 residues. The CDR3 bases are TGTGCCAGCAGCTTAGGTCGGGGTAGAACGCCACACAATGAGCAGTTCTTC. Amino acids: CASSLGRGRTPHNEQFF.

This chain uses TRBV7-9 with TRBJ2-1; 11 bases match TRBD2. Germline values: CDR1 SEHNR, CDR2 FQNEAQ (reference sequence). The junction had 7 bases not matched to a gene; V was cut back by 5 bases and J by 4 bases. CDR3 size: 16 residues. The CDR3 is CASSAGTSGMYNEQFF. In DNA, the CDR3 is TGTGCCAGCAGCGCCGGGACTAGCGGAATGTACAATGAGCAGTTCTTC.

This clonotype appeared many times. V and J are TRBV24-1 and TRBJ2-3; 7 nucleotides agree with TRBD1. CDR3 length: 17 residues. V was clipped by 0 bases and J by 8 bases; unmatched bases: 13. Per the germline V gene, CDR1 is KGHDR and CDR2 is SFDVKD. CDR3 DNA sequence: TGTGCCACCAGTGATTTGCGCCGACAGGGTCCCCAGTGTACGCAGTATTTT. Translation: CATSDLRRQGPQCTQYF.

In nucleotides, the CDR3 is TGTGCCAGTAGTATGATCGGTGTATCTGGTCATGGCTACACCTTC. Its translation is CASSMIGVSGHGYTF. V is TRBV19 and J is TRBJ1-2, with no clear D. V gave up 3 bases and J gave up 6 bases, with 17 bases separating them. Germline V gives CDR1 LNHDA, CDR2 SQIVND (reference sequence). The CDR3 spans 15 residues.

This rearrangement joins TRBV7-6 to TRBJ2-7; D may be TRBD1 or TRBD2 (5 bases each). Trimming pared 7 bases from V and 6 bases from J, leaving 19 bases between. CDR3 size: 14 residues. CDR1 and CDR2 (germline): SGHVS, FNYEAQ. CDR3 DNA: TGTGCCAGCAAAACGTGGGGGAGTATCTGCGAGCAGTACTTC. Translating it yields CASKTWGSICEQYF.